This T cell receptor (beta chain) emerged from a study of blood T cells in healthy people across ages. Regarding the study as a whole: Naive T cell percentage showed a strong correlation with TCR beta diversity.

This clonotype came up a few times. Its antigen is unidentified. Germline trimming cut 3 bases from V and 0 bases from J; bases unmatched to any gene: 8. The CDR3 is made up of 17 amino acids. Germline loops: CDR1 MNHNS, CDR2 SASEGT. Combining a sample-barcoded 5' primer with a J-beta primer mix, a second PCR ran for roughly 7 to 11 cycles. Carrying 12 random nucleotides, a template-switch adaptor labeled each individual cDNA molecule. TCRdb passed the 5' RACE reads through MiXCR, listing each CDR3 protein once. Here the sample spans 550,000 to 750,000 distinct CDR3 sequences, 21% being singletons. The J gene is TRBJ2-7, the V gene TRBV6-1, with 10 bases that match TRBD1. Sequenced input: blood. The receptor's source is a man in his 70s in good health. The CDR3 sequence is CASSDIGTGVSSYEQYF. The CDR3, as DNA: TGTGCCAGCAGTGATATCGGGACAGGGGTCAGCTCCTACGAGCAGTACTTC.